This T cell receptor beta chain was found in a study of blood T cell repertoires in COVID-19. Whole-study context: COVID-19 samples collected from the United States, Italy and Spain covered acute and convalescent phases. Sample material is recorded as cDNA or gDNA derived from T cells, B-cell-depleted T cells, or PBMCs.

Germline CDR1 reads MNHEY; CDR2 reads SVGAGI. Trimming took 8 bases from V and 1 from J; bases not matched to a gene: 7. This CDR3 region has 14 residues. Only a few counts were recorded for this clone. Authors' methods: By means of reference gene primer amplification, nucleated cell counts were estimated. The method was immunoSEQ multiplex PCR; TCRdb's version includes in-frame clones alone and lacks a portion of them. Clonal size and the V and J genes are those of that table, whereas D and trimming came from the DNA. This table has over 200,000 clones, roughly 86% appearing once. The sequence was obtained from a woman aged 45-65 years with acute or convalescent COVID-19. This chain uses TRBV6-5 with TRBJ2-7, with 8 bases lining up with TRBD2. What was sequenced was peripheral blood. CDR3 DNA sequence: TGTGCCAGCGGGTCACTAGCGGATTCCTACGAGCAGTACTTC. Protein: CASGSLADSYEQYF.